This TCR beta chain derives from a study of T cells in localized non-small cell lung cancer. The CDR3 sequence is 17 residues long. CDR1 is LNHDA, CDR2 SQIVND, per germline (reference sequence). After removal of 4 bases from V and 5 bases from J, the junction contained 12 bases not matched to a gene. Data came from immunoSEQ multiplex PCR; TCRdb stores just in-frame clones and leaves some out. The sample consists of thousands of clones, roughly 59% of them appearing once. This clone was detected only once. This rearrangement joins TRBV19 to TRBJ2-2, with 8 bases aligning to TRBD2. The source was lymph node tissue, collected before any cancer treatment. This TCR came from a male donor older than 55 with stage I squamous cell lung carcinoma. CDR3 sequence reads: CASSRYGLAGETGELFF. Written as DNA, the CDR3 is TGTGCCAGTAGTAGGTATGGTCTAGCGGGCGAAACCGGGGAGCTGTTTTTT.